This TCR beta chain was found in a study of T-cell reconstitution after alpha-beta-depleted transplantation in children. Study findings and constraints: Several patients had high TCRbeta diversity at day 60; it came from surviving recipient T cells and thymic progenitors. About two months after transplant, alpha-beta T cells reportedly came from several hundred expanded graft clones. Hyperexpanded clones declined; after one year, newly produced T cells mostly supplied diversity.

This clonotype was counted at least ten times. Its antigen is currently unknown. Trimming left V 4 bases short and J 7 bases short, with 7 bases between. From germline, CDR1 is SGHAT and CDR2 FQNNGV. The CDR3 is 11 amino acids. Using unique molecular identifiers, the investigators prepared the TCRbeta library. From the PCR reads, TCRdb called clonotypes with MiXCR, one entry per CDR3 protein. The sample holds 500,000 to 650,000 distinct CDR3 sequences, 10% to 12% seen once. The rearrangement links TRBV11-2 to TRBJ1-1, with unresolved D. The receptor was derived from a female patient aged 2 to 10 who had a stem cell transplant for aplastic anemia, so the T cells may come from the graft donor. Specimen: PBMCs, mostly from graft donor cells, collected 180 days after TCRalphabeta/CD19-depleted stem cell transplant. The CDR3 DNA sequence: TGTGCCAGCAGCTCTACTAATGAAGCTTTCTTT. It yields the protein CASSSTNEAFF.